Below are 19 T cell receptor beta chains sequenced from a single sample in a study of OX40 agonist ivuxolimab in advanced cancers. Libraries were prepared by immunoSEQ multiplex PCR; TCRdb keeps only in-frame clonotypes and omits some of them. Here the sample spans 60,000 to 70,000 clones, approximately 80% being singletons. The source material was CD4+ or CD8+ T cells sorted from blood, sampled in a trial of the OX40 agonist ivuxolimab. The receptor source for this set is an adult with an advanced solid tumor such as melanoma, head and neck, liver or kidney cancer.

The chain combines TRBV2 with TRBJ1-2; D is ambiguous. Germline values: CDR1 SNHLY, CDR2 FYNNEI. The length of the CDR3 is 13 residues. Trimming pared 8 bases from V and 2 bases from J, leaving 12 bases between. The CDR3 DNA is TGTGCCAGCCAACGCGGAGGGAACTATGGCTACACCTTC. Translated: CASQRGGNYGYTF.

This clone has a single count. This rearrangement joins TRBV15 to TRBJ2-7; 7 nucleotides align to TRBD1. J lost 3 bases, V lost 9 bases, and 5 bases had no gene match. CDR1 and CDR2 from the germline V gene are LNHNV and YYDKDF (reference sequence). The CDR3 is 12 amino acids. DNA of the CDR3: TGTGCCACGTCCAGGACAGGCTACGAGCAGTACTTC. Translation: CATSRTGYEQYF.

The chain couples TRBV29-1 to TRBJ2-5; no reliable D call. The CDR3 covers 11 residues. The V end lost 4 bases, the J end lost 4 bases, and 7 bases lay between the germline ends. Germline lookup yields CDR1 SQVTM and CDR2 ANQGSEA. The CDR3 DNA follows: TGCAGCGTTGTAGTCGGAGAGACCCAGTACTTC. It translates to CSVVVGETQYF.

This clone appeared a single time. The rearrangement uses TRBV15 and TRBJ2-7; 7 nucleotides line up with TRBD1. The ends lost 0 bases at V and 0 bases at J; junction bases unmatched: 2. The CDR3 runs 15 residues. The germline gives CDR1 LNHNV, CDR2 YYDKDF (reference sequence). CDR3 amino acids: CATSRDRDSSYEQYF. CDR3 sequence (DNA): TGTGCCACCAGCAGAGATCGGGACAGCTCCTACGAGCAGTACTTC.

The chain couples TRBV28 to TRBJ2-7; D tentatively reads TRBD1 or TRBD2 (5 bases each). V dropped 7 bases and J dropped 5 bases, with 21 bases sitting between them. The CDR3 runs 15 residues. Germline CDR1 reads MDHEN; CDR2 reads SYDVKM. CDR3 sequence: CASTFRDPGLDEQYF. CDR3 coding DNA: TGTGCCAGCACCTTCCGGGACCCAGGTCTCGACGAGCAGTACTTC.

V usage is TRBV5-1 and J usage is TRBJ2-1; 9 positions agree with TRBD2. The CDR3 is made up of 18 amino acids. V was pared by 4 bases and J by 1 base, with 12 bases of the junction left unmatched. Germline CDR1 is SGHRS and CDR2 is YFSETQ. This CDR3 reads CASSTTPAAGGSYNEQFF. For the CDR3, the DNA is TGCGCCAGCAGCACGACCCCGGCAGCGGGGGGATCCTACAATGAGCAGTTCTTC.

The rearrangement uses TRBV5-1 and TRBJ1-4, with 9 bases matching TRBD1. Germline CDR1 and CDR2: SGHRS and YFSETQ. Trimming took 4 bases from V and 8 from J; bases not matched to a gene: 6. The CDR3 is 14 amino acids. The CDR3 protein is CASSRYGTGEKLFF. The DNA for the CDR3 is TGCGCCAGCAGCCGTTATGGGACAGGGGAAAAACTGTTTTTT.

This sequence joins TRBV27 and TRBJ1-5; D gene uncertain. The CDR3 contains 18 residues. CDR1 is MNHEY, CDR2 SMNVEV, per germline (reference sequence). Trimming shortened V by 3 bases and J by 2 bases, and 20 bases separated the two germline ends. The CDR3: CASSFGGETWAGNQPQHF. The CDR3 DNA reads as TGTGCCAGCAGTTTCGGCGGAGAGACTTGGGCTGGCAATCAGCCCCAGCATTTT.

The J gene is TRBJ1-4, the V gene TRBV5-6; weak D call: TRBD1 (6 bases). The CDR3 totals 16 residues. The V end lost 2 bases, the J end lost 8 bases, and 19 bases lay between the germline ends. Per germline, CDR1 SGHDT and CDR2 YYEEEE. In nucleotides, the CDR3 is TGTGCCAGCAGCTTTCGGGAACCGGGGGCAGTAGAAAAACTGTTTTTT. Its translation: CASSFREPGAVEKLFF.

The genes are TRBV5-8 and TRBJ1-3; D ambiguous. There are 16 residues in the CDR3. Germline-derived CDR1 and CDR2 are SGHTS and YDEGEE. Trimming pared 1 base from V and 0 bases from J, leaving 11 bases between. CDR3 bases: TGTGCCAGCAGCTTGCCCGTGGTTTTCTCTGGAAACACCATATATTTT. This gives the protein CASSLPVVFSGNTIYF.

The chain couples TRBV7-2 to TRBJ2-7; 7 bases agree with TRBD1. CDR1 is SGHTA, CDR2 FQGNSA, per germline. V was clipped by 5 bases and J by 3 bases; unmatched bases: 7. The CDR3 sequence is 14 residues long. CDR3 sequence: CASSLERDSYEQYF. DNA of the CDR3: TGTGCCAGCAGCCTGGAACGGGACAGCTACGAGCAGTACTTC.

This clone has just a few counts. The rearrangement joins TRBV7-9 to TRBJ2-5; D not resolved. Germline lookup yields CDR1 SEHNR and CDR2 FQNEAQ (reference sequence). Between the trimmed V and J ends, which lost 4 bases and 1 base, there was a span of 10 bases. The CDR3 has 14 amino acids. The CDR3 reads CASSSYKLQETQYF. CDR3 DNA: TGTGCCAGCAGCTCGTACAAGCTCCAAGAGACCCAGTACTTC.

The rearrangement uses TRBV19 and TRBJ1-2; unclear D gene. Germline values: CDR1 LNHDA, CDR2 SQIVND (reference sequence). CDR3 size: 13 residues. Trimming stripped 9 bases from V and 7 bases from J, with 18 bases between. CDR3 amino acids: CARPGPPPGGYTF. The CDR3, as DNA: TGTGCCAGACCCGGGCCGCCCCCGGGTGGCTACACCTTC.

The chain is built from TRBV28 and TRBJ2-1, with TRBD2 matching 8 bases. This CDR3 region has 15 residues. From germline, CDR1 is MDHEN and CDR2 SYDVKM. J gave up 3 bases and V 0 bases, and 1 base lay outside the gene matches. This CDR3 reads CASSLWREDYNEQFF. CDR3 nucleotide sequence: TGTGCCAGCAGTTTATGGCGGGAGGACTACAATGAGCAGTTCTTC.

This chain uses TRBV11-1 with TRBJ1-1; D may be TRBD1 (5 bases). Trimming pared 3 bases from V and 12 bases from J, leaving 14 bases between. The CDR3 contains 12 residues. The germline gives CDR1 SGHAT, CDR2 FQDESV (reference sequence). The CDR3 loop reads CASSFTGPFTFF. The CDR3 nucleotides read TGTGCCAGCAGCTTCACGGGGCCCTTTACTTTCTTT. Full variable domain (outside the CDR3, taken from reference TRBV11-1 and TRBJ1-1): EAEVAQSPRYKITEKSQAVAFWCDPISGHATLYWYRQILGQGPELLVQFQDESVVDDSQLPKDRFSAERLKGVDSTLKIQPAELGDSAMYLCASSFTGPFTFFGQGTRLTVV.

The chain joins TRBV7-2 to TRBJ2-2, with D perhaps matching TRBD1 (5 bases). V lost 4 bases and J 6 bases, leaving 18 bases between the germline ends. CDR3 length: 16 amino acids. Germline CDR1 is SGHTA and CDR2 is FQGNSA. The CDR3 DNA sequence: TGTGCCAGCAGCTCCTCGCCCGGGCTAGGGGCCGGGGAGCTGTTTTTT. Translating it yields CASSSSPGLGAGELFF.

This chain links TRBV7-2 with TRBJ2-7, with D uncertain. The ends were cut back, 5 bases at V and 2 bases at J, with 13 bases in the middle. Germline-derived CDR1 and CDR2 are SGHTA and FQGNSA. This CDR3 has 14 residues. The CDR3 DNA is TGTGCCAGCAGCACCCGCCGCGGTACCTACGAGCAGTACTTC. Its translation: CASSTRRGTYEQYF.

J is TRBJ2-2 and V is TRBV9, with a tentative D call TRBD2 (11 bases). The germline V gene has CDR1 SGDLS and CDR2 YYNGEE. The CDR3 has 18 residues. The ends were cut back, 3 bases at V and 5 bases at J, with 23 bases in the middle. The CDR3 DNA reads TGTGCCAGCAGCGGGACAGGGGGGCGGACTAGCGGGACCGGGGAGCTGTTTTTT. The encoded protein is CASSGTGGRTSGTGELFF. The full variable domain, rest sourced from reference TRBV9 and TRBJ2-2, is DSGVTQTPKHLITATGQRVTLRCSPRSGDLSVYWYQQSLDQGLQFLIQYYNGEERAKGNILERFSAQQFPDLHSELNLSSLELGDSALYFCASSGTGGRTSGTGELFFGEGSRLTVL.

This clone was recorded once. V gene TRBV28 combines with J gene TRBJ1-1; weak D call: TRBD1 (6 bases). Germline V gives CDR1 MDHEN, CDR2 SYDVKM. There are 15 residues in the CDR3. Between the trimmed V and J ends, which lost 7 bases and 1 base, there was a span of 16 bases. The CDR3 DNA reads as TGTGCCAGCACCCCCCCGGGGGGGCCGAACACTGAAGCTTTCTTT. As protein: CASTPPGGPNTEAFF. The full variable domain, rest sourced from reference TRBV28 and TRBJ1-1, is DVKVTQSSRYLVKRTGEKVFLECVQDMDHENMFWYRQDPGLGLRLIYFSYDVKMKEKGDIPEGYSVSREKKERFSLILESASTNQTSMYLCASTPPGGPNTEAFFGQGTRLTVV.